Included here is one T cell receptor (beta chain) sequence, with context. Germline V gene sequence: CDR1 MDHEN, CDR2 SYDVKM. V lost 3 bases and J lost 2, with 13 bases in between. This CDR3 has 15 amino acids. This table comes from immunoSEQ multiplex PCR, and its TCRdb copy is limited to in-frame clones, with some not included. Here the sample spans about 410,000 clones, 80% to 95% being singletons. This sample is drawn from a study of control samples from healthy donors and cancer patients. This sequence originates from a man aged 40-55 years with head and neck cancer. Sequencing was carried out using PBMCs. The chain recombines TRBV28 with TRBJ1-2, with D maybe TRBD1 (6 bases). The CDR3 loop reads CASSFGTGRNYGYTF. Here the CDR3 DNA reads TGTGCCAGCAGTTTTGGTACAGGGCGGAACTATGGCTACACCTTC.